The 25 T cell receptor beta chains below come from one sample, sequenced in a study of blood T cell repertoires in COVID-19. The data were produced by immunoSEQ multiplex PCR, yet TCRdb's version contains in-frame clones alone and is incomplete. The sample shows fewer than 500,000 clones, 87% of them seen only once. Sequenced input: PBMCs or T cells enriched from blood (not recorded which). These receptors originate from a young woman with acute COVID-19.

V usage is TRBV4-1 and J usage is TRBJ2-1; 13 nucleotides agree with TRBD2. The V segment lost 4 bases and the J segment 4 bases; nucleotides outside the gene matches: 4. Per germline, CDR1 MGHRA and CDR2 YSYEKL. The CDR3 length is 16 residues. The CDR3 coding sequence is TGCGCCAGCAGCCTGACTAGCGGGAGGCGATACAATGAGCAGTTCTTC. Translating it yields CASSLTSGRRYNEQFF.

This chain links TRBV2 with TRBJ1-4; 8 bases are a match to TRBD1. The CDR3 contains 15 residues. Trimming at V came to 7 bases and at J to 8 bases, leaving 12 bases not matched to a gene. Germline lookup yields CDR1 SNHLY and CDR2 FYNNEI. In DNA form, the CDR3 reads TGTGCCAGCATCGCAATCACAGGGGGTAGGGAAAAACTGTTTTTT. Translation: CASIAITGGREKLFF.

This chain joins TRBV6-5 and TRBJ2-1; 7 bases fit TRBD1. The germline V gene encodes CDR1 MNHEY and CDR2 SVGAGI. The CDR3 contains 15 residues. The V gene end was trimmed by 9 bases and the J gene end by 0 bases; junction bases not matched to a gene: 8. This CDR3 is CASLKGGSSYNEQFF. In DNA, the CDR3 is TGTGCCAGTTTGAAAGGGGGCAGCTCCTACAATGAGCAGTTCTTC.

V is TRBV27 and J is TRBJ2-1, with 8 bases identical to TRBD2. The V gene's germline CDR1 is MNHEY and CDR2 SMNVEV (reference sequence). The V segment lost 5 bases and the J segment 0 bases; nucleotides outside the gene matches: 3. The CDR3 has 15 amino acids. Here the CDR3 reads CASSLSGSSYNEQFF. CDR3 DNA sequence: TGTGCCAGCAGTCTCAGCGGGAGCTCCTACAATGAGCAGTTCTTC.

This sequence joins TRBV11-2 and TRBJ1-2; tentatively, D is TRBD1 (6 bases). Per the germline V gene, CDR1 is SGHAT and CDR2 is FQNNGV. This CDR3 has 16 residues. V lost 4 bases to trimming and J lost 8 bases, with 23 bases between them. The CDR3, as DNA: TGTGCCAGCAGCTCTCGGAACAGGGTCGATCTGAGCGGCTACACCTTC. Its protein is CASSSRNRVDLSGYTF.

The chain carries TRBV6-1 and TRBJ2-4; D not resolved. This CDR3 has 13 amino acids. Deletions cut 1 base from V and 8 bases from J, with 9 bases between. The germline CDR1 and CDR2 sequences are MNHNS and SASEGT. CDR3 sequence reads: CASSEVRVDIQYF. As DNA, the CDR3 is TGTGCCAGCAGTGAAGTTCGGGTGGACATTCAGTACTTC.

The V call is TRBV9, the J call TRBJ1-5; 7 bases fit TRBD1. The germline V gene has CDR1 SGDLS and CDR2 YYNGEE. Trimming took 3 bases from V and 5 from J; bases not matched to a gene: 11. CDR3 length: 16 residues. CDR3 loop: CASSAGGGVLDQPQHF. Written as DNA, the CDR3 is TGTGCCAGCAGCGCAGGAGGGGGCGTCCTAGATCAGCCCCAGCATTTT.

This chain connects TRBV15 to TRBJ1-4; TRBD1 agrees at 7 bases. V lost 1 base, J lost 7 bases, and 3 bases stayed unmatched. This CDR3 region has 14 residues. The V gene's germline CDR1 is LNHNV and CDR2 YYDKDF (reference sequence). DNA of the CDR3: TGTGCCACCAGCAGAGGGACAGGTGGTGAAAAACTGTTTTTT. Translated: CATSRGTGGEKLFF.

This sequence joins TRBV2 and TRBJ2-7; D gene uncertain. V lost 4 bases to trimming and J lost 6 bases, with 13 bases between them. Germline CDR1 reads SNHLY; CDR2 reads FYNNEI. The CDR3 totals 13 residues. The CDR3 spells CASSGVRFREQYF. CDR3 nucleotides: TGTGCCAGCAGTGGTGTCAGGTTCCGCGAGCAGTACTTC.

The V and J genes are TRBV5-1 and TRBJ2-1, with 11 bases identical to TRBD2. Germline V gives CDR1 SGHRS, CDR2 YFSETQ. This CDR3 is 16 amino acids long. Germline trimming cut 5 bases from V and 7 bases from J; bases unmatched to any gene: 11. CDR3: CASRPPTSGDSNEQFF. As DNA, the CDR3 is TGCGCCAGCAGACCTCCGACTAGCGGGGATAGTAATGAGCAGTTCTTC. The full variable domain, completed using reference TRBV5-1 and TRBJ2-1, is KAGVTQTPRYLIKTRGQQVTLSCSPISGHRSVSWYQQTPGQGLQFLFEYFSETQRNKGNFPGRFSGRQFSNSRSEMNVSTLELGDSALYLCASRPPTSGDSNEQFFGPGTRLTVL.

This clone was seen just once. The sample contains more than one DNA sequence encoding this CDR3. V gene TRBV5-4 combines with J gene TRBJ2-2, with 8 positions matching TRBD2. Germline V gives CDR1 SGHNT, CDR2 YYREEE (reference sequence). The CDR3 sequence is 16 residues long. J was trimmed by 3 bases and V by 2 bases; bases with no gene match: 6. Here the CDR3 DNA reads TGTGCCAGCAGCTTTAAGCGGGAGAGGGACACCGGGGAGCTGTTTTTT. The encoded protein is CASSFKRERDTGELFF.

The V gene is TRBV9, the J gene TRBJ1-4, with TRBD1 as a possible D gene (6 bases). The V end lost 3 bases, the J end lost 3 bases, and 15 bases lay between the germline ends. The CDR3 totals 16 residues. CDR1 SGDLS and CDR2 YYNGEE come from the germline V gene. This CDR3 is CASSALTGFPNEKLFF. In DNA, the CDR3 is TGTGCCAGCAGCGCGCTTACAGGGTTCCCTAATGAAAAACTGTTTTTT.

This clone was counted only a few times. The chain couples TRBV4-1 to TRBJ2-5, with a weak D call TRBD2 (6 bases). CDR3 length: 14 amino acids. CDR1 MGHRA and CDR2 YSYEKL come from the germline V gene. V lost 0 bases to trimming and J lost 7 bases, with 12 bases between them. CDR3 DNA: TGCGCCAGCAGCCAAGAGGGGGGACTGGGGACCCAGTACTTC. It encodes CASSQEGGLGTQYF.

This clone was seen more than once but under ten times. V and J are TRBV4-3 and TRBJ1-5; the D is unclear. V lost 0 bases, J lost 1 base, and 7 bases lay in between. Germline V lookup: CDR1 LGHNA, CDR2 YSLEER. This CDR3 contains 15 residues. The CDR3, as DNA: TGCGCCAGCAGCCAAGATCTTCTCAGCAATCAGCCCCAGCATTTT. Translation gives CASSQDLLSNQPQHF.

This clone was found a few times. The chain joins TRBV3-1 (or the pseudogene TRBV3-2) to TRBJ1-4; unclear D gene. This CDR3 contains 15 residues. V gave up 0 bases and J gave up 8 bases, with 13 bases separating them. The germline V gene encodes CDR1 LGHDT and CDR2 YNNKEL (reference sequence). Written as DNA, the CDR3 is TGTGCCAGCAGCCAAGAGACTCTTTCGCGGGAAAAACTGTTTTTT. Translating gives CASSQETLSREKLFF.

This sequence joins TRBV28 and TRBJ2-7; no definite D call. V dropped 2 bases and J dropped 2 bases, with 7 bases sitting between them. Per the germline V gene, CDR1 is MDHEN and CDR2 is SYDVKM. This CDR3 has 13 amino acids. This CDR3 reads CASSLRLTYEQYF. CDR3 in DNA: TGTGCCAGCAGTTTACGACTGACCTACGAGCAGTACTTC.

V gene TRBV5-6 combines with J gene TRBJ2-2, with 7 bases matching TRBD1. After removal of 2 bases from V and 4 bases from J, the junction contained 5 bases not matched to a gene. There are 15 residues in the CDR3. CDR1 SGHDT and CDR2 YYEEEE come from the germline V gene. CDR3 nucleotide sequence: TGTGCCAGCAGCTTTAGGGGGCCGACCACCGGGGAGCTGTTTTTT. Its protein is CASSFRGPTTGELFF.

The rearrangement links TRBV4-1 to TRBJ2-3; TRBD1 matches 7 bases. The CDR3 length is 22 residues. Germline V gives CDR1 MGHRA, CDR2 YSYEKL. V shed 1 base, J shed 0 bases, and the junction held 22 bases outside the gene matches. The CDR3 loop reads CASSQVRVQGNQIILSTDTQYF. The CDR3 DNA follows: TGCGCCAGCAGCCAAGTGAGGGTACAGGGGAACCAGATAATTCTTAGCACAGATACGCAGTATTTT.

This rearrangement joins TRBV9 to TRBJ1-2, with TRBD1 matching over 7 bases. The junction had 3 bases not matched to a gene; V was cut back by 4 bases and J by 0 bases. There are 14 residues in the CDR3. In germline, CDR1 is SGDLS, CDR2 YYNGEE. The CDR3 DNA is TGTGCCAGCAGCAACAGGGGAGCTAACTATGGCTACACCTTC. Protein product: CASSNRGANYGYTF.

V usage is TRBV5-1 and J usage is TRBJ2-3; D might be TRBD2 (6 bases). The CDR3 has 14 amino acids. Germline CDR1 and CDR2: SGHRS and YFSETQ. V lost 1 base and J lost 5, with 11 bases in between. The CDR3 DNA sequence: TGCGCCAGCAGCTTGTTGGGGCGGGGAGATACGCAGTATTTT. Translating it yields CASSLLGRGDTQYF.

The chain employs TRBV5-1 and TRBJ2-5, with D perhaps TRBD1 (6 bases). Germline V gene sequence: CDR1 SGHRS, CDR2 YFSETQ. Trimming stripped 4 bases from V and 2 bases from J, with 15 bases between. The CDR3 length is 15 residues. In DNA, the CDR3 is TGCGCCAGCAGCAGACGGACAGAGAAGCAAGAGACCCAGTACTTC. It translates to CASSRRTEKQETQYF.

The chain has TRBV10-3 and TRBJ1-1; 9 bases are a match to TRBD1. The germline CDR1 and CDR2 sequences are ENHRY and SYGVKD. Trimming removed 3 bases from V and 4 bases from J; junction bases left unmatched: 6. This CDR3 comprises 15 residues. CDR3 sequence (DNA): TGTGCCATCAGTGACCCCACAGGGGGCGGCACTGAAGCTTTCTTT. Encoded protein: CAISDPTGGGTEAFF.

This chain joins TRBV6-2 or TRBV6-3 and TRBJ1-6; TRBD1 might be the D (5 bases). Trimming cost V 0 bases and J 9 bases, with 12 bases left between them. The length of the CDR3 is 15 residues. Germline-derived CDR1 and CDR2 are MNHEY and SVGEGT. The CDR3, as DNA: TGTGCCAGCAGTTACTCGTCATTGGGGCGTTCACCCCTCCACTTT. Amino acid sequence: CASSYSSLGRSPLHF.

This rearrangement joins TRBV6-5 to TRBJ1-1; 10 bases align to TRBD1. The CDR3 is 16 amino acids. From germline, CDR1 is MNHEY and CDR2 SVGAGI. With 0 bases clipped from V and 0 bases from J, the junction kept 1 base outside the gene matches. DNA of the CDR3: TGTGCCAGCAGTTACTCGACAGGGGGCTTGAACACTGAAGCTTTCTTT. It codes for CASSYSTGGLNTEAFF.

This clone was seen only a few times. The chain combines TRBV11-2 with TRBJ2-1; D remains ambiguous. The V gene lost 0 bases and the J gene lost 10 bases, with 7 bases spanning the gap. CDR3 length: 12 amino acids. Germline loops: CDR1 SGHAT, CDR2 FQNNGV. CDR3 region: CASSLEGAEQFF. The CDR3 DNA reads as TGTGCCAGCAGCTTAGAGGGCGCAGAGCAGTTCTTC. Looking up the rest from reference TRBV11-2 and TRBJ2-1 gives the full variable domain: EAGVAQSPRYKIIEKRQSVAFWCNPISGHATLYWYQQILGQGPKLLIQFQNNGVVDDSQLPKDRFSAERLKGVDSTLKIQPAKLEDSAVYLCASSLEGAEQFFGPGTRLTVL.